This T cell receptor beta chain derives from a study of CD8+ T cells in alopecia areata. Across the study: Treated patients swallowed 5 to 10 mg of oral tofacitinib twice daily.

V was clipped by 3 bases and J by 3 bases, with 20 bases between them. This CDR3 contains 18 residues. CDR1 and CDR2 (germline): MNHNS, SASEGT. cDNA serving as the sequencing template came from extracted, reverse transcribed RNA. Produced via immunoSEQ multiplex PCR; TCRdb's table is partial and in-frame only. Of fewer than 7,500 clones listed, about 65% are singletons. Peripheral blood, together with lesional scalp punch biopsies, was collected from alopecia areata patients. The V and J genes are TRBV6-1 and TRBJ2-2; D perhaps matches TRBD1 (5 bases). Here the sequenced sample was skin, taken at week 0. The sequence was obtained from a human donor with alopecia areata. CDR3: CASSDRQGRLLDTGELFF. As DNA, the CDR3 is TGTGCCAGCAGTGACCGCCAGGGAAGGTTGTTGGACACCGGGGAGCTGTTTTTT.